This T cell receptor beta chain was identified during a study of T cell responses to AZD1222 COVID-19 vaccine. Points from the study as a whole: Baseline testing showed seropositivity in only six or seven AZD1222 recipients.

Assay used: immunoSEQ multiplex PCR; TCRdb lists only in-frame clones, some missing. The sample yields over 50,000 clones, more than 75% seen once. The V and J ends lost 3 bases and 8 bases, in that order; junction bases with no gene match: 17. Looked up from germline, CDR1 is SGHAT and CDR2 is FQNNGV. This CDR3 is 17 amino acids long. Worth noting for this clone: Its cognate antigen is unknown.

This receptor was obtained from an adult who received the AZD1222 COVID-19 vaccine. This chain connects TRBV11-2 to TRBJ1-2; 8 positions match TRBD1. The sample was peripheral blood, taken 28 days after the second AZD1222 dose. The CDR3 loop is CASSFSPGQEPANGYTF. The CDR3 DNA follows: TGTGCCAGCAGCTTCTCCCCGGGACAGGAACCCGCGAACGGCTACACCTTC. The whole variable domain, remainder taken from reference TRBV11-2 and TRBJ1-2, is EAGVAQSPRYKIIEKRQSVAFWCNPISGHATLYWYQQILGQGPKLLIQFQNNGVVDDSQLPKDRFSAERLKGVDSTLKIQPAKLEDSAVYLCASSFSPGQEPANGYTFGSGTRLTVV.